This T cell receptor (beta chain) was found in a study of identical twins. The CDR3 has 14 amino acids. CDR1 SGHAT and CDR2 FQNNGV come from the germline V gene. The V and J ends lost 3 bases and 3 bases respectively, with 11 bases between them. Via MiXCR, TCRdb re-called the 5' RACE reads, giving one row per CDR3 protein. The sample includes 1.5 million to 2 million distinct CDR3 sequences, around a third of them seen just once. Study-wide findings and caveats: Out-of-frame alpha sequences common to twins exhibited an excess of low generation probability. The same donors were not followed; conclusions instead depended on cross-sectional statistical analysis. With abundant cord blood beta clonotypes, insertions were fewer; memory repertoires showed no such pattern.

As to this clonotype: No antigen is known for it.

Each donor (without exception) was a healthy Caucasian. The sample consisted of cord blood. The chain has TRBV11-2 and TRBJ2-5; D may be TRBD1 or TRBD2 (5 bases each). This sequence originates from a newborn girl in good health. Here the CDR3 reads CASSFRVEEETQYF. The CDR3, as DNA: TGTGCCAGCAGCTTCAGGGTGGAGGAAGAGACCCAGTACTTC.